What follows are 17 T cell receptor beta chains derived from one specimen sequenced in a study of T cells after yellow fever vaccination. TCRdb passed the 5' RACE reads through MiXCR, listing each CDR3 protein once. In the table there are some 550,000 distinct CDR3 sequences, under 25% of which are singletons. Sequenced here: PBMCs, sampled 15 days after the yellow fever booster vaccination. Receptors were obtained from a man aged 25 to 40 who received the YFV17D yellow fever vaccine.

This clonotype appeared a few times. The chain has TRBV5-1 and TRBJ2-6; TRBD2 matches at 14 bases. The CDR3 is 21 amino acids. Germline loops: CDR1 SGHRS, CDR2 YFSETQ. Trimming at V came to 4 bases and at J to 0 bases, leaving 12 bases not matched to a gene. The CDR3 is CASSPVGLAGGPSSGANVLTF. CDR3 nucleotide sequence: TGCGCCAGCAGCCCGGTCGGACTAGCGGGAGGTCCTTCCTCTGGGGCCAACGTCCTGACTTTC.

The CDR3 coding sequence is TGTGCCAGTAAAGACACCAGCTCCTACAATGAGCAGTTCTTC. Amino acid sequence: CASKDTSSYNEQFF. This chain uses TRBV19 with TRBJ2-1, with D hard to call. V lost 7 bases and J 0 bases, leaving 10 bases between the germline ends. In germline, CDR1 is LNHDA, CDR2 SQIVND (reference sequence). The CDR3 extends over 14 amino acids.

This chain links TRBV10-3 with TRBJ2-1, with 8 bases identical to TRBD2. J was trimmed by 16 bases and V by 8 bases; bases with no gene match: 13. Germline V gene sequence: CDR1 ENHRY, CDR2 SYGVKD. The CDR3 totals 12 residues. In nucleotides, the CDR3 is TGTGCCATCTCATCGTCGGAGCGGGGGATTTTCTTC. Its translation: CAISSSERGIFF.

This clonotype appeared a few times. The J gene is TRBJ2-7, the V gene TRBV29-1; 13 bases are shared with TRBD2. The CDR3 is made up of 13 amino acids. V dropped 7 bases and J dropped 7; count of bases not matched to a gene: 7. Germline-derived CDR1 and CDR2 are SQVTM and ANQGSEA. Here the CDR3 reads CSGGLAGVGEQYF. Here the CDR3 DNA reads TGCAGCGGCGGACTAGCGGGAGTAGGTGAGCAGTACTTC.

This clonotype has a handful of counts. The chain links TRBV10-3 to TRBJ1-3; D uncertain. V lost 3 bases, J lost 4 bases, and 7 bases lay in between. The CDR3 has 13 amino acids. Germline V CDR1 and CDR2: ENHRY, SYGVKD. The CDR3 nucleotides are TGTGCCATCAGTGAACGCTCCGGAAACACCATATATTTT. This codes for CAISERSGNTIYF.

V usage is TRBV6-2 or TRBV6-3 and J usage is TRBJ2-7; D is unresolved. V shed 6 bases and J shed 4 bases, with 13 bases lying between them. Germline V gene lookup returns CDR1 MNHEY and CDR2 SVGEGT. This CDR3 has 13 amino acids. The CDR3 DNA reads TGTGCCAGCAGCTGGGTCGCCCCTTACGAGCAGTACTTC. Translation: CASSWVAPYEQYF.

The chain uses TRBV29-1 and TRBJ2-5; 11 positions match TRBD2. The CDR3 is made up of 14 amino acids. Germline V gene sequence: CDR1 SQVTM, CDR2 ANQGSEA. Written as DNA, the CDR3 is TGCAGTACCTTACTAGCGGGAGTAGGTGAGACCCAGTACTTC. Translating it yields CSTLLAGVGETQYF.

This clonotype was seen more than once but under ten times. The chain combines TRBV10-3 with TRBJ2-7; perhaps TRBD2 as D (6 bases). The V and J ends lost 1 base and 0 bases respectively, with 19 bases between them. This CDR3 has 18 residues. Germline CDR1 reads ENHRY; CDR2 reads SYGVKD. CDR3 residues: CAISEWRDLIPSSYEQYF. CDR3 coding DNA: TGTGCCATCAGTGAGTGGAGGGACCTGATTCCGAGCTCCTACGAGCAGTACTTC.

This sequence joins TRBV5-1 and TRBJ2-1; 7 positions match TRBD2. Germline loops: CDR1 SGHRS, CDR2 YFSETQ. V was pared by 0 bases and J by 6 bases, with 9 bases of the junction left unmatched. CDR3 length equals 16 residues. The CDR3 DNA follows: TGCGCCAGCAGCTTGGCTTCGGGAGGTGGGCGCAATGAGCAGTTCTTC. Its translation is CASSLASGGGRNEQFF.

There are a few counts of this clonotype. The chain combines TRBV7-2 with TRBJ2-1; TRBD2 agrees at 9 bases. V lost 8 bases and J lost 9; bases outside the gene matches: 17. Germline assignment: CDR1 SGHTA and CDR2 FQGNSA. The CDR3 length is 16 residues. In nucleotides, the CDR3 is TGTGCCAGCCTCTCTAGCGGGCTAGGTAGCGGGGGTGAGCAGTTCTTC. Amino acid sequence: CASLSSGLGSGGEQFF.

As for this clonotype: The junction and the germline gene differ at one end; a read error may be behind it. The chain links TRBV5-5 to TRBJ2-5; 8 bases match TRBD2. This CDR3 has 14 residues. Germline lookup yields CDR1 SGHKS and CDR2 YYEKEE (reference sequence). Here the CDR3 DNA reads TGTGCTAGCAGCTCGCTGGGCGGGAGGGAGACCCAGTACTTC. It encodes CASSSLGGRETQYF.

In its sample, this clonotype was seen a few times. The rearrangement joins TRBV29-1 to TRBJ2-7; TRBD2 agrees at 7 bases. The CDR3 loop spans 13 amino acids. The V gene end was trimmed by 2 bases and the J gene end by 4 bases; junction bases not matched to a gene: 5. Germline lookup yields CDR1 SQVTM and CDR2 ANQGSEA. The CDR3 DNA follows: TGCAGCGTTGAAAGCCGGGGGGATTACGAGCAGTACTTC. Translated: CSVESRGDYEQYF.

The chain uses TRBV5-1 and TRBJ2-7, with D maybe TRBD1 (6 bases). The CDR3 runs to 15 residues. Trimming removed 3 bases from V and 2 bases from J, with 15 bases in between. Germline assignment: CDR1 SGHRS and CDR2 YFSETQ. The CDR3 spells CASSYQTGTAYEQYF. As DNA, the CDR3 is TGCGCCAGCAGCTACCAGACAGGTACAGCCTACGAGCAGTACTTC.

The rearrangement uses TRBV7-8 and TRBJ2-2, with 10 positions matching TRBD2. The V and J ends lost 10 bases and 8 bases, in that order; junction bases with no gene match: 22. The CDR3 consists of 18 residues. Germline V gene sequence: CDR1 SGHVS, CDR2 FQNEAQ. CDR3 sequence (DNA): TGTGCCATCCAGGGAACAGCGGGGCTAGCGGGAGTCGGGGGGGAGCTGTTTTTT. It codes for CAIQGTAGLAGVGGELFF.

The rearrangement links TRBV10-3 to TRBJ1-5, with unresolved D. The CDR3 length is 13 residues. Germline V gene sequence: CDR1 ENHRY, CDR2 SYGVKD. V was clipped by 0 bases and J by 7 bases, with 7 bases between them. The CDR3 DNA sequence: TGTGCCATCAGTGAGTCCCCTGAGCAGCCCCAGCATTTT. This codes for CAISESPEQPQHF.

Only one count was recorded for this clonotype. V gene TRBV30 combines with J gene TRBJ2-2; 9 bases are shared with TRBD2. Germline V gives CDR1 GTSNPN, CDR2 SVGIG (reference sequence). The CDR3 spans 14 residues. The trim removed 0 bases at V and 6 bases at J, leaving 2 bases unmatched. CDR3 region: CAWSVQREAGELFF. The CDR3 region has the DNA TGTGCCTGGAGTGTTCAGCGGGAGGCCGGGGAGCTGTTTTTT.

This clonotype was observed a few times. V and J are TRBV5-1 and TRBJ2-1, with D tentatively TRBD2 (6 bases). V gave up 0 bases and J gave up 7 bases, with 17 bases separating them. Germline V gene sequence: CDR1 SGHRS, CDR2 YFSETQ. This CDR3 is built from 16 residues. In DNA, the CDR3 is TGCGCCAGCAGCTTGGTTAGCGGTCTCTTGGGAAATGAGCAGTTCTTC. Encoded protein: CASSLVSGLLGNEQFF.